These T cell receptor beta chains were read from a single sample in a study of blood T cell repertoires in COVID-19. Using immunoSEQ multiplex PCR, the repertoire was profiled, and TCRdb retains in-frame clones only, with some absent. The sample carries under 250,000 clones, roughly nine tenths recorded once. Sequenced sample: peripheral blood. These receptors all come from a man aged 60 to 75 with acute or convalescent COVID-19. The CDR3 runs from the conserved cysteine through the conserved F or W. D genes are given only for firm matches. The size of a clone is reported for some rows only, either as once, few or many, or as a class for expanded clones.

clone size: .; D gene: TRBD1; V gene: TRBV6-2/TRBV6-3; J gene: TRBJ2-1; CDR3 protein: CASSHRRQGSPNEQFF; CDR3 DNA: TGTGCCAGCAGTCACCGTCGACAGGGAAGCCCCAATGAGCAGTTCTTC
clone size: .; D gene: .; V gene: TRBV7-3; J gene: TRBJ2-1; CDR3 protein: CASSLPEVNEQFF; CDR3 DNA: TGTGCCAGCAGTCTCCCAGAGGTTAATGAGCAGTTCTTC
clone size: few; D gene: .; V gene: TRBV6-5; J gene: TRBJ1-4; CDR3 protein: CASSYSRTEDNEKLFF; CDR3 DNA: TGTGCCAGCAGTTACTCGAGGACAGAAGATAATGAAAAACTGTTTTTT
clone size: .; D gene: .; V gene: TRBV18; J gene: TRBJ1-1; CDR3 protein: CASSPGAGNTEAFF; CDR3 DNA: TGTGCCAGCTCACCCGGTGCGGGGAACACTGAAGCTTTCTTT
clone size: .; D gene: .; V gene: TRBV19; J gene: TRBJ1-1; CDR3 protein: CASTLGRATEAFF; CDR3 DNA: TGTGCCAGTACCCTAGGGAGGGCCACTGAAGCTTTCTTT
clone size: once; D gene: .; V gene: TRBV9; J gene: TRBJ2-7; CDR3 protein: CASSVGQGGYEQYF; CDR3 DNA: TGTGCCAGCAGCGTAGGCCAGGGGGGCTACGAGCAGTACTTC
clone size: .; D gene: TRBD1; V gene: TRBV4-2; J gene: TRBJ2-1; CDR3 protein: CASSQEQGYEQFF; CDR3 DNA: TGTGCCAGCAGCCAAGAACAGGGGTATGAGCAGTTCTTC
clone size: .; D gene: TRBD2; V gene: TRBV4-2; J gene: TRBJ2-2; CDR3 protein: CASSQAGREGLEELFF; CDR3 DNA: TGTGCCAGCAGCCAAGCTGGGCGGGAGGGCCTGGAGGAGCTGTTTTTT
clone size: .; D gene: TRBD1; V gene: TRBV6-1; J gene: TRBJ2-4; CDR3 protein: CASSDRTRDRRTNIQYF; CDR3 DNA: TGTGCCAGCAGTGACCGAACCCGGGACAGGAGAACGAACATTCAGTACTTC
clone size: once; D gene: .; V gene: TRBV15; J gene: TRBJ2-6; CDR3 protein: CATSRTVFSGANVLTF; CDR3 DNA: TGTGCCACCAGCCGCACAGTTTTCTCTGGGGCCAACGTCCTGACTTTC
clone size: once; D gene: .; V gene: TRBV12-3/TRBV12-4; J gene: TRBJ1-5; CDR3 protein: CASTGDPNQPQHF; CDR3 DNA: TGTGCCAGCACCGGAGATCCAAATCAGCCCCAGCATTTT
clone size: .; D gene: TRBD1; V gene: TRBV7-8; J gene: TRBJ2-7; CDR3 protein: CASSLETGPYEQYF; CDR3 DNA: TGTGCCAGCAGCCTCGAGACAGGGCCCTACGAGCAGTACTTC
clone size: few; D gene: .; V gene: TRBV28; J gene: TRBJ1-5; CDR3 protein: CASSLNSQPQHF; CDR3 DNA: TGTGCCAGCAGTTTAAATAGTCAGCCCCAGCATTTT
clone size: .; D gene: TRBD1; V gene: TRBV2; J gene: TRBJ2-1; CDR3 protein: CASSERGQGPNEQFF; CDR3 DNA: TGTGCCAGCAGTGAAAGGGGACAGGGGCCCAATGAGCAGTTCTTC
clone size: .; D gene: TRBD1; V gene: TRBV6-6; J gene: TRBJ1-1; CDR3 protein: CASSLPDRPNTEAFF; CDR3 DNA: TGTGCCAGCAGTCTCCCGGACAGGCCAAACACTGAAGCTTTCTTT
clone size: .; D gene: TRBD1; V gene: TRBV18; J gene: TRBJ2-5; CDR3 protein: CASSPRSDRGETQYF; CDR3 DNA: TGTGCCAGCTCACCCCGCAGTGACAGGGGAGAGACCCAGTACTTC